A selection of T cell receptor beta chains follows, all from one sample in a study of blood T cells in healthy people across ages. Using its own MiXCR run on the 5' RACE reads, TCRdb lists one record per CDR3 protein. The table records about 1.4 million distinct CDR3 sequences, almost 60% of them present only once. What was sequenced was blood. These receptors were collected from a man aged 18 to 29 in good health. The CDR3 runs from the conserved cysteine through the conserved F or W. A D gene is named only where the DNA matches it firmly. Rows give clone size only sometimes, using once, few, many, or a class for an expanded clone.

V	J	D	size	CDR3	DNA
TRBV10-3	TRBJ1-2	NA	NA	CAISAGGDYGYTF	TGTGCCATCAGTGCTGGGGGTGACTATGGCTACACCTTC
TRBV18	TRBJ1-1	NA	NA	CASPPGDSMNTEAFF	TGTGCCAGCCCCCCAGGGGATTCCATGAACACTGAAGCTTTCTTT
TRBV24-1	TRBJ2-3	NA	few	CATSDPVRTGLDTQYF	TGTGCCACCAGTGATCCCGTCCGAACGGGGCTTGATACGCAGTATTTT
TRBV5-1	TRBJ2-1	NA	few	CASSDPSLREQFF	TGCGCCAGCAGCGACCCTAGTCTCCGAGAGCAGTTCTTC
TRBV30	TRBJ1-1	NA	NA	CAWGGTTRTEAFF	TGTGCCTGGGGAGGCACCACGAGGACTGAAGCTTTCTTT
TRBV9	TRBJ1-1	NA	NA	CASSGVGQMNTEAFF	TGTGCCAGCAGCGGGGTCGGACAAATGAACACTGAAGCTTTCTTT
TRBV18	TRBJ2-1	TRBD2	once	CASSPPSGRTYYNEQFF	TGTGCCAGCTCACCACCCAGCGGGAGGACTTATTACAATGAGCAGTTCTTC
TRBV12-3/TRBV12-4	TRBJ2-7	NA	NA	CASLDSNYEQYF	TGTGCCAGCCTAGACAGTAATTACGAGCAGTACTTC
TRBV20-1	TRBJ2-1	TRBD1	NA	CSARVGTGQGDNEQFF	TGCAGTGCTAGAGTGGGGACGGGACAGGGAGACAATGAGCAGTTCTTC
TRBV20-1	TRBJ1-2	TRBD1	NA	CSASSDRVDSYGYTF	TGCAGTGCTAGTTCCGACAGGGTTGACTCCTATGGCTACACCTTC
TRBV25-1	TRBJ1-6	TRBD1	NA	CASFGTVHSPLHF	TGTGCCAGCTTCGGGACAGTGCATTCACCCCTCCACTTT
TRBV12-3/TRBV12-4	TRBJ1-4	NA	few	CASSLGANNEKLFF	TGTGCCAGCAGTTTAGGGGCGAATAATGAAAAACTGTTTTTT
TRBV7-2	TRBJ1-4	TRBD1	few	CASSPGTENEKLFF	TGTGCCAGCAGCCCCGGGACAGAGAATGAAAAACTGTTTTTT
TRBV18	TRBJ2-1	TRBD2	NA	CASSPTSGGDLQFF	TGTGCCAGCTCCCCGACTAGCGGGGGCGATCTACAGTTCTTC
TRBV6-5	TRBJ2-5	NA	few	CASSNRVETQYF	TGTGCCAGCAGTAACAGGGTTGAGACCCAGTACTTC
TRBV6-2/TRBV6-3	TRBJ2-1	NA	once	CASSYSRSAGAALTEQFF	TGTGCCAGCAGTTACTCCCGTTCGGCCGGCGCCGCCCTCACGGAGCAGTTCTTC
TRBV7-2	TRBJ2-3	TRBD2	NA	CASSSTLLAGGTDTQYF	TGTGCCAGCAGCTCAACTCTACTAGCGGGAGGCACAGATACGCAGTATTTT
TRBV14	TRBJ1-2	NA	few	CASSQAQGRVGYTF	TGTGCCAGCAGCCAAGCCCAAGGGAGGGTCGGCTACACCTTC
TRBV20-1	TRBJ1-2	TRBD1	NA	CSASPPRGTGGIGYGYTF	TGCAGTGCTAGCCCCCCTCGCGGTACAGGGGGCATTGGCTATGGCTACACCTTC
TRBV7-9	TRBJ1-1	NA	NA	CASSLADFPKVTEAFF	TGTGCCAGCAGCTTAGCGGATTTCCCTAAAGTCACTGAAGCTTTCTTT